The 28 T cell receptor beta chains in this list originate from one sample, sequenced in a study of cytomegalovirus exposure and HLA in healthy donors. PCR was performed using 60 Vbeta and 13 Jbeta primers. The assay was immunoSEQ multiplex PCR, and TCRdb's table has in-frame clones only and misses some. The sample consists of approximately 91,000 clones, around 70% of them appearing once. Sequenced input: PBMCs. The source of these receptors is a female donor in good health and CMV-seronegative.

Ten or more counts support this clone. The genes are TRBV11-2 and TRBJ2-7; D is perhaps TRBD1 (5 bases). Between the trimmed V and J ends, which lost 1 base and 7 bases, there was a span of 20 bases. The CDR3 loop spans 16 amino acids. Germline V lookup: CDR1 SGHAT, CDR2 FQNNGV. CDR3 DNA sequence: TGTGCCAGCAGCTTAGCAGGGCTTCGACGGACCCCGGAGCAGTACTTC. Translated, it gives CASSLAGLRRTPEQYF.

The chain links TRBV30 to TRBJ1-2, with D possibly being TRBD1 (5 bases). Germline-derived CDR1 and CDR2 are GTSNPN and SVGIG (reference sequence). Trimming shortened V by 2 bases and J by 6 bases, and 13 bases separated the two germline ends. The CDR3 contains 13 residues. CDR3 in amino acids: CAWSSGGYDGYTF. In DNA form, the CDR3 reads TGTGCCTGGAGTTCCGGGGGGTACGATGGCTACACCTTC.

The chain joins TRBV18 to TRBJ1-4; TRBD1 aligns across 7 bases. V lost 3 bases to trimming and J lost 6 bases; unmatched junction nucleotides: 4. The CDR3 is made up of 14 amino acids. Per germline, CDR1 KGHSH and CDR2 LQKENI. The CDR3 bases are TGTGCCAGCTCACCGACAGGGCTGGATGAAAAACTGTTTTTT. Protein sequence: CASSPTGLDEKLFF. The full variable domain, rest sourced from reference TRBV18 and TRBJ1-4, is NAGVMQNPRHLVRRRGQEARLRCSPMKGHSHVYWYRQLPEEGLKFMVYLQKENIIDESGMPKERFSAEFPKEGPSILRIQQVVRGDSAAYFCASSPTGLDEKLFFGSGTQLSVL.

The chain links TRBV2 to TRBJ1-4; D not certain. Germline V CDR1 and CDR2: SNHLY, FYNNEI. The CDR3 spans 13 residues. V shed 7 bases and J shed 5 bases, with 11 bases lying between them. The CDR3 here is CASKVAHNEKLFF. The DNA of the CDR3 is TGTGCCAGCAAAGTGGCCCACAATGAAAAACTGTTTTTT.

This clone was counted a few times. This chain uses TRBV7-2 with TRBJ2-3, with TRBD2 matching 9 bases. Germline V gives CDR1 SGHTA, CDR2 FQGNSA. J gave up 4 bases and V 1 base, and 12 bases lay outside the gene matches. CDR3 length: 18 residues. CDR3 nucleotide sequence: TGTGCCAGCAGCTTAGGCCTTTGGGGCGGGAGGGCCTCAGATACGCAGTATTTT. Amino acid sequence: CASSLGLWGGRASDTQYF.

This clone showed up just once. The CDR3 region is CASSYSRGNTEAFF. DNA for the CDR3: TGTGCCAGCAGCTATTCCAGGGGGAACACTGAAGCTTTCTTT. The chain combines TRBV7-8 with TRBJ1-1; D possibly corresponds to TRBD1 (6 bases). The V end lost 4 bases, the J end lost 1 base, and 10 bases lay between the germline ends. The length of the CDR3 is 14 residues. The V gene's germline CDR1 is SGHVS and CDR2 FQNEAQ.

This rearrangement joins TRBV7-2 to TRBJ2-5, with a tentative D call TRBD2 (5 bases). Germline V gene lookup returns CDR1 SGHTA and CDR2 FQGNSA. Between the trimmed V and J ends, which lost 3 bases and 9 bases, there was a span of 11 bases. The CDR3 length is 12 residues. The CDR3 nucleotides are TGTGCCAGCAGCTTGGCTGAGGAGGCCCAGTACTTC. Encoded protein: CASSLAEEAQYF.

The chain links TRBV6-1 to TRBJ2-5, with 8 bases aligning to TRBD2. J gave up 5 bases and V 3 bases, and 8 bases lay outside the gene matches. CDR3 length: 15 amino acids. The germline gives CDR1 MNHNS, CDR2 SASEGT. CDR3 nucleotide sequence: TGTGCCAGCAGTGACACCGGGAGGGCCAGGGAGACCCAGTACTTC. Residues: CASSDTGRARETQYF.

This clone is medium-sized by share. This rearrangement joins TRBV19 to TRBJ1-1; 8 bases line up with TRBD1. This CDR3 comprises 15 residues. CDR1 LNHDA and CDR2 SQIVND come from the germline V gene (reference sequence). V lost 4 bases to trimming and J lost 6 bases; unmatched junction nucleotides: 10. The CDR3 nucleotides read TGTGCCAGTAGTACAGGGGGCGAGGGAAGGGCTGAAGCTTTCTTT. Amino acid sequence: CASSTGGEGRAEAFF.

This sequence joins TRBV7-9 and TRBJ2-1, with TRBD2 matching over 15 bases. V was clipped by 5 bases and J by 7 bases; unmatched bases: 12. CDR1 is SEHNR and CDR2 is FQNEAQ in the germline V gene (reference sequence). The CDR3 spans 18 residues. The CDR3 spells CASSRTSGRARGANEQFF. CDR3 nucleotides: TGTGCCAGCAGCCGGACTAGCGGGAGGGCCCGGGGGGCGAATGAGCAGTTCTTC.

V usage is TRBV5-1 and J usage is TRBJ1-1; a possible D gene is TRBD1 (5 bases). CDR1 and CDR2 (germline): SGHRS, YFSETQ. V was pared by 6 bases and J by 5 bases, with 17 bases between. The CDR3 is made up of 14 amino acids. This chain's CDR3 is CASTSGGVWTEAFF. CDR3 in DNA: TGCGCCAGCACCTCTGGGGGGGTGTGGACTGAAGCTTTCTTT.

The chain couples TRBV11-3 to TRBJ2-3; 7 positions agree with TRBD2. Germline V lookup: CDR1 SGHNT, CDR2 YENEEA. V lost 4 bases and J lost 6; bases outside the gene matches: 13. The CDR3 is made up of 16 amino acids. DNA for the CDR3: TGTGCCAGCAGCTCCCGAGGACTAGGAAAGGCGGATACGCAGTATTTT. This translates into CASSSRGLGKADTQYF. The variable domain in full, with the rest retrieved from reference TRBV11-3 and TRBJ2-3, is EAGVVQSPRYKIIEKKQPVAFWCNPISGHNTLYWYLQNLGQGPELLIRYENEEAVDDSQLPKDRFSAERLKGVDSTLKIQPAELGDSAVYLCASSSRGLGKADTQYFGPGTRLTVL.

CDR3 DNA sequence: TGTGCCAGCTCACCGGCCAGGGGCACTGAAGCTTTCTTT. Protein product: CASSPARGTEAFF. V and J are TRBV18 and TRBJ1-1, with D possibly being TRBD1 (6 bases). The CDR3 has 13 residues. CDR1 and CDR2 (germline): KGHSH, LQKENI. V shed 3 bases and J shed 4 bases, with 9 bases lying between them.

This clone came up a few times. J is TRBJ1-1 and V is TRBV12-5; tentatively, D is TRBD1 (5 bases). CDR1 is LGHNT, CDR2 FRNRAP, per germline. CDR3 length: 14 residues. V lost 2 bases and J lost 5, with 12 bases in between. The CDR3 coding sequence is TGTGCTAGTGGTTTGCCCTGGGGGGGAACTGAAGCTTTCTTT. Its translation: CASGLPWGGTEAFF.

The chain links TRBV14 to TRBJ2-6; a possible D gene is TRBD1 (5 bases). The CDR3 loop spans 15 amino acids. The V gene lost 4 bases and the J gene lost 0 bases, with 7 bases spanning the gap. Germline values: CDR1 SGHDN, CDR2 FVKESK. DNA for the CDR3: TGTGCCAGCAGCCTCAGGGTCTCTGGGGCCAACGTCCTGACTTTC. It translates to CASSLRVSGANVLTF.

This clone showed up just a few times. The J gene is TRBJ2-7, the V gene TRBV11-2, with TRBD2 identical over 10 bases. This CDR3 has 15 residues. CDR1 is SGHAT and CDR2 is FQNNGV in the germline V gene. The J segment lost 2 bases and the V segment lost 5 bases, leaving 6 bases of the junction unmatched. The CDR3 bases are TGTGCCAGCAGCCCTAGCGGGAGAGGCACCTACGAGCAGTACTTC. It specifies CASSPSGRGTYEQYF.

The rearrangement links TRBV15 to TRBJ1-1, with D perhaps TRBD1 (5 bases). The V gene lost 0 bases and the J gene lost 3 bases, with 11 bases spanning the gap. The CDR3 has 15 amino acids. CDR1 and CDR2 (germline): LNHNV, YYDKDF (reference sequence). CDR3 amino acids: CATSRDSAGYTEAFF. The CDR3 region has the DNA TGTGCCACCAGCAGAGATAGTGCAGGGTACACTGAAGCTTTCTTT.

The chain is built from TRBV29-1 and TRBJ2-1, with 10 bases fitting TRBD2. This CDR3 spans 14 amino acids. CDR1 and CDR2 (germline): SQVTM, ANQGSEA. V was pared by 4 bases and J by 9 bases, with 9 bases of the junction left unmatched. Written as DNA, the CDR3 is TGCAGCGTTGGTAAGCGGGGGGGAGTAGCTGAGCAGTTCTTC. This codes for CSVGKRGGVAEQFF.

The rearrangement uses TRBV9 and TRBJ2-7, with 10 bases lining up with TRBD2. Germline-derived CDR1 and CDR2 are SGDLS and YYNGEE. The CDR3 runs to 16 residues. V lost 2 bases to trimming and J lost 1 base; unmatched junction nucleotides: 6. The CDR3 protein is CASSVGTSGASYEQYF. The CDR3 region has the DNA TGTGCCAGCAGCGTCGGCACTAGCGGGGCTTCCTACGAGCAGTACTTC.

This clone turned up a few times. CDR3 protein: CASSYSSLPSYEQYF. The CDR3, as DNA: TGTGCCAGCAGTTACTCTAGTTTACCCTCCTACGAGCAGTACTTC. The rearrangement uses TRBV6-5 and TRBJ2-7; no reliable D call. The germline V and J ends were trimmed by 0 bases and 0 bases, with 9 bases remaining between them. This CDR3 has 15 residues. Germline V gene lookup returns CDR1 MNHEY and CDR2 SVGAGI.

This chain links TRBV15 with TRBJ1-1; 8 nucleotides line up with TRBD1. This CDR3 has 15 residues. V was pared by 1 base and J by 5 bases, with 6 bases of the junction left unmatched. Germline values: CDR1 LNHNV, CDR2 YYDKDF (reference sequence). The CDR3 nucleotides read TGTGCCACCAGCAGAGCGAGGACAGGGAGTACTGAAGCTTTCTTT. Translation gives CATSRARTGSTEAFF.

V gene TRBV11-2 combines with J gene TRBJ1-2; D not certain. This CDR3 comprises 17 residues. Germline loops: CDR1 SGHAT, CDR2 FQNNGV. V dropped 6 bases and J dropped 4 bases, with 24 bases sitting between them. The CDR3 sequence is CASRPPFVRGISYGYTF. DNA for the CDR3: TGTGCCAGCAGACCCCCTTTCGTTAGAGGGATTAGCTATGGCTACACCTTC. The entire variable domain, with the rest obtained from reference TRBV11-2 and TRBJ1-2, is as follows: EAGVAQSPRYKIIEKRQSVAFWCNPISGHATLYWYQQILGQGPKLLIQFQNNGVVDDSQLPKDRFSAERLKGVDSTLKIQPAKLEDSAVYLCASRPPFVRGISYGYTFGSGTRLTVV.

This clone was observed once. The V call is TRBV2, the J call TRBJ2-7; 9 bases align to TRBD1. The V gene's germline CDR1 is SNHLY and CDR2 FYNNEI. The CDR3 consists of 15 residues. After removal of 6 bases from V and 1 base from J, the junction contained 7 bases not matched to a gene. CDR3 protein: CASSFGGTGSYEQYF. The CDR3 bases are TGTGCCAGCAGCTTCGGGGGGACAGGGTCCTACGAGCAGTACTTC.

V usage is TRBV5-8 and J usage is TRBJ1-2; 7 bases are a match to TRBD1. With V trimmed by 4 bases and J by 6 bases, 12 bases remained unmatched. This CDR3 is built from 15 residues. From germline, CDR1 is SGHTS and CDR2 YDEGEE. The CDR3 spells CASSTSEDRLNGYTF. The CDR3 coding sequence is TGTGCCAGCAGCACGAGTGAGGACAGGCTTAATGGCTACACCTTC.

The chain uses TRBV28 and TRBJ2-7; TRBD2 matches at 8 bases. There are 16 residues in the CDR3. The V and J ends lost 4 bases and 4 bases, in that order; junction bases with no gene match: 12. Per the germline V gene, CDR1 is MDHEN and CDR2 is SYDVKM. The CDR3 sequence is CASSSSSGRIRYEQYF. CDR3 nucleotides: TGTGCCAGCAGTTCATCCAGCGGGAGAATCCGATACGAGCAGTACTTC.

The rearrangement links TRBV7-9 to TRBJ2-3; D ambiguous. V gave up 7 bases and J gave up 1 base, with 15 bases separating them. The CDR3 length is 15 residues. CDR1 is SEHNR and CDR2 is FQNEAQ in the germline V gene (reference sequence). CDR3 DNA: TGTGCCAGCAACTCTCCCGTTGGTGGCACAGATACGCAGTATTTT. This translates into CASNSPVGGTDTQYF. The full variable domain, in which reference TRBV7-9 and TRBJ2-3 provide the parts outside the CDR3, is DTGVSQNPRHKITKRGQNVTFRCDPISEHNRLYWYRQTLGQGPEFLTYFQNEAQLEKSRLLSDRFSAERPKGSFSTLEIQRTEQGDSAMYLCASNSPVGGTDTQYFGPGTRLTVL.

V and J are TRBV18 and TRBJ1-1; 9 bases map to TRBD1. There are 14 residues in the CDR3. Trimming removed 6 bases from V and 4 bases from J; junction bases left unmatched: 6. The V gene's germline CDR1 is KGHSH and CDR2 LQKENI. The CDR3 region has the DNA TGTGCCAGCTCGGCGACAGGGGGGGGCACTGAAGCTTTCTTT. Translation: CASSATGGGTEAFF.

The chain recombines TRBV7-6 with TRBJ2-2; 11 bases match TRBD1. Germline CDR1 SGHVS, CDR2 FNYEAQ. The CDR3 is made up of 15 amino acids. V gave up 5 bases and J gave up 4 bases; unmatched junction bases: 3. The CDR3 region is CASSGTGGSTGELFF. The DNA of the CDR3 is TGTGCCAGCAGCGGGACAGGGGGAAGCACCGGGGAGCTGTTTTTT.